This is a list of T cell receptor beta chains from one sample in a study of T cells expressing NK-cell markers. Reprocessing the 5' RACE reads, TCRdb reports a single entry for every CDR3 protein and omits DNA. The sample's table shows some 460,000 distinct CDR3 sequences. Material for sequencing was blood T cells: a sorted CD56 or NKG2C T cell subset, CD4+ or CD8+ T cells, or bulk PBMC T cells (not recorded which). Every receptor here comes from a woman aged 50 to 60 in good health. Each CDR3 is given with its conserved first and last residue.

v_gene	j_gene	CDR3aa
TRBV9	TRBJ2-5	CASSKRDRGGQETQYF
TRBV28	TRBJ1-5	CASSQTGIVNQPQHF
TRBV25-1	TRBJ1-1	CASTTTGQGVRAFF
TRBV6-5	TRBJ2-3	CASRTVRVTDTQYF
TRBV5-6	TRBJ2-1	CASSLTGGSSDEQFF
TRBV7-9	TRBJ2-2	CASSAYRADTGELFF
TRBV5-6	TRBJ2-3	CASTRQDTQYF
TRBV12-3/TRBV12-4	TRBJ1-1	CASRTSRGGNTEAFF
TRBV5-1	TRBJ2-7	CASSLGEREVEQYF
TRBV4-1	TRBJ2-3	CASSHDRRGTDTQYF
TRBV5-1	TRBJ2-5	CASSSDPSGSGETQYF
TRBV20-1	TRBJ2-5	CSARGGGSGEETQYF
TRBV14	TRBJ2-3	CASSQDEDTDTQYF
TRBV20-1	TRBJ1-4	CSARSGAGEKLFF
TRBV11-2	TRBJ2-1	CASSLEPPGEQFF
TRBV12-3/TRBV12-4	TRBJ1-6	CASSLVARGGNSPLHF
TRBV5-1	TRBJ2-1	CASSSGTGPSNEQFF
TRBV20-1	TRBJ2-1	CSARATGTWLSNEQFF
TRBV20-1	TRBJ2-4	CSAGTSGDKNIQYF
TRBV10-3	TRBJ2-1	CATGTSGSEQFF
TRBV27	TRBJ2-1	CASSGGLGFGDEQFF
TRBV12-3/TRBV12-4	TRBJ2-1	CASSRLAGDVNEQFF
TRBV6-2/TRBV6-3	TRBJ2-1	CASSYSRAGVGEQFF
TRBV23-1	TRBJ2-6	CASSQIKTGETGANVLTF
TRBV6-1	TRBJ2-1	CASSEVVHSYNEQFF
TRBV28	TRBJ2-7	CASSFGGNEQYF
TRBV10-1	TRBJ2-2	CASSEIGANTGELFF
TRBV5-1	TRBJ2-1	CASSGMTAMNEQFF
TRBV20-1	TRBJ2-4	CSARGRLAKNIQYF
TRBV12-3/TRBV12-4	TRBJ2-7	CASSPTSGSYEQYF
TRBV20-1	TRBJ2-1	CSARIQGQGLREQFF
TRBV29-1	TRBJ2-4	CSVGGAKNIQYF
TRBV3-1	TRBJ2-2	CASKASGGTGELFF
TRBV12-5	TRBJ1-2	CASGLATKTGGSEYGYTF
TRBV14	TRBJ2-2	CASRPSGGTGELFF
TRBV9	TRBJ2-1	CASSVVGTGHNEQFF
TRBV7-9	TRBJ1-1	CASSGDGLLTEAFF
TRBV4-1	TRBJ1-5	CASSQPGVGSNQPQHF
TRBV29-1	TRBJ2-3	CSVTPGDTQYF
TRBV11-3	TRBJ2-7	CASSSPQPQSYEQYF
TRBV4-1	TRBJ1-2	CASSWAGGSDGYTF
TRBV7-9	TRBJ1-1	CASSSHGLGPEAFF
TRBV6-2/TRBV6-3	TRBJ1-1	CASSFLRATEAFF
TRBV12-3/TRBV12-4	TRBJ2-4	CASSFPGGGGAKNIQYF
TRBV7-9	TRBJ2-5	CASSTAVSQETQYF
TRBV29-1	TRBJ2-5	CSVTLAGVTETQYF
TRBV10-3	TRBJ1-3	CAITPQALGNTIYF
TRBV7-9	TRBJ2-4	CASSPGTPSIQYF
TRBV4-2	TRBJ1-6	CASSREQGPLHF
TRBV27	TRBJ2-1	CASSSPYSGSSQNEQFF
TRBV5-1	TRBJ2-2	CASSLTNTGELFF
TRBV3-1	TRBJ1-1	CASRARGTEAFF
TRBV3-1	TRBJ2-3	CASSQGRSLAGDTQYF